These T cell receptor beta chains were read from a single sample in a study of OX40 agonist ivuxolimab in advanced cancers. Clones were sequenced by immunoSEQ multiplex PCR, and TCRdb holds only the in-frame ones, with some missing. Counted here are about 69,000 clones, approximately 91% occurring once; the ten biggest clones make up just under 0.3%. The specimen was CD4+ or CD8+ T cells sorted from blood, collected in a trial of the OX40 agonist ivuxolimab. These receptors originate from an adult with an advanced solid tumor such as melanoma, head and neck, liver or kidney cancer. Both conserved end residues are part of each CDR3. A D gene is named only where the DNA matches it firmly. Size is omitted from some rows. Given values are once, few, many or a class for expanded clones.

TGTGCCAGCAAAAAGACAGGAACCAACACTGAAGCTTTCTTT	CASKKTGTNTEAFF	NA	TRBV6-1	14	TRBJ1-1	NA
TGTGCCATCAGTCAAACAGGGGTGGGCACTGAAGCTTTCTTT	CAISQTGVGTEAFF	TRBD1	TRBV10-3	14	TRBJ1-1	NA
TGTGCCAGCGGCCCCTATCATAACACTGAAGCTTTCTTT	CASGPYHNTEAFF	NA	TRBV6-5	13	TRBJ1-1	NA
TGTGCCAGCAGCAAAGCGCTATGGACAGGGGGCTGTTTTGGGGACACTGAAGCTTTCTTT	CASSKALWTGGCFGDTEAFF	NA	TRBV21-1	20	TRBJ1-1	NA
TGCAGCGTTGAACTCGGAGAGACCCAGTACTTC	CSVELGETQYF	NA	TRBV29-1	11	TRBJ2-5	NA
TGTGCCAGCAGCCAGGGACTAGACGACACCGGGGAGCTGTTTTTT	CASSQGLDDTGELFF	TRBD2	TRBV5-4	15	TRBJ2-2	NA
TGTGCCACCAGCAGAGCAGGGTTTGCCAAAAACATTCAGTACTTC	CATSRAGFAKNIQYF	NA	TRBV15	15	TRBJ2-4	once
TGTGCCAGCAGTGCGGACAGGGGGCATCGGGAGACCCAGTACTTC	CASSADRGHRETQYF	TRBD1	TRBV2	15	TRBJ2-5	NA
TGTGCCAGCAGCTTAATGACAGGGGACACAGATACGCAGTATTTT	CASSLMTGDTDTQYF	TRBD1	TRBV7-6	15	TRBJ2-3	NA
TGTGCCAGCAGCTTAGGGGACCCTAATTCACCCCTCCACTTT	CASSLGDPNSPLHF	NA	TRBV7-6	14	TRBJ1-6	NA
TGCGCCAGCAACCCACCCCCGAACAGCCTCCACTTT	CASNPPPNSLHF	NA	TRBV5-1	12	TRBJ1-6	NA
TGTGCCAGCAGTGACGGACGCAGCAATGAGCAGTTCTTC	CASSDGRSNEQFF	NA	TRBV6-4	13	TRBJ2-1	NA
TGTGCCAGCAGCTTAGGTCCTGCAGGGATCCTCACTGAAGCTTTCTTT	CASSLGPAGILTEAFF	NA	TRBV7-8	16	TRBJ1-1	NA
TGTGCCATCAGTGAGTGGACAGGGAACTACGAGCAGTACTTC	CAISEWTGNYEQYF	TRBD1	TRBV10-3	14	TRBJ2-7	once
TGCGCCAGCAGCCTGTACAACTCTGGGGCCAACGTCCTGACTTTC	CASSLYNSGANVLTF	NA	TRBV5-1	15	TRBJ2-6	NA
TGCGCCAGCAGTCAATCCCGGACTTCAGTAAACTATGGCTACACCTTC	CASSQSRTSVNYGYTF	NA	TRBV23-1	16	TRBJ1-2	NA
TGTGCCAGCAGAGAATCGGGGACAACTAACACCGGGGAGCTGTTTTTT	CASRESGTTNTGELFF	NA	TRBV25-1	16	TRBJ2-2	NA
TGTGCCAGCCCAGGGGGACCCTTCTCTGGAAACACCATATATTTT	CASPGGPFSGNTIYF	NA	TRBV12-1	15	TRBJ1-3	NA
TGTGCCAGCTCCCGGCTGGGTACAGATACGCAGTATTTT	CASSRLGTDTQYF	NA	TRBV2	13	TRBJ2-3	NA
TGTGCCAGCACCCTAGACAGGCCGGGTGAAGCTTTCTTT	CASTLDRPGEAFF	NA	TRBV6-1	13	TRBJ1-1	once
TGTGCCAGCAGAAGAGGGCCTGAGAACTTTGAAGCTTTCTTT	CASRRGPENFEAFF	NA	TRBV6-1	14	TRBJ1-1	NA